These 8 T cell receptor beta chains originate from one sample sequenced in a study of shared clonotypes between healthy human individuals. Sequenced by immunoSEQ multiplex PCR; TCRdb stores in-frame clones only, minus some. This table has over a million clones, 60% to 80% appearing once. Material for sequencing was memory CD4+ T cells sorted from blood. Subset specified: CD45RA-negative fraction. The origin of the receptors is a man aged 18 to 30 in good health.

This clone was observed many times. This chain joins TRBV7-3 and TRBJ2-2, with D tentatively TRBD2 (6 bases). The V gene's germline CDR1 is SGHTA and CDR2 FQGTGA. With 8 bases removed from V and 1 base from J, the gap between germline ends came to 17 bases. CDR3 length: 16 amino acids. The CDR3 sequence: CASSSLGGMNTGELFF. CDR3 bases: TGTGCCAGCTCTAGCCTCGGGGGAATGAACACCGGGGAGCTGTTTTTT.

The rearrangement uses TRBV29-1 and TRBJ2-6; D tentatively reads TRBD1 or TRBD2 (5 bases each). CDR3 length: 13 residues. Germline loops: CDR1 SQVTM, CDR2 ANQGSEA. Trimming removed 4 bases at V and 2 bases at J, with 6 bases between. The CDR3 DNA sequence: TGCAGCGTTGGAGGGGCTGGGGCCAACGTCCTGACTTTC. Translated: CSVGGAGANVLTF.

This chain's CDR3 is CASSLEGPNYGYTF. The CDR3 bases are TGTGCCAGCAGCTTGGAGGGACCGAACTATGGCTACACCTTC. The chain uses TRBV5-5 and TRBJ1-2, with D possibly being TRBD1 (5 bases). There are 14 residues in the CDR3. Germline V gene sequence: CDR1 SGHKS, CDR2 YYEKEE (reference sequence). V shed 0 bases and J shed 2 bases, with 8 bases lying between them.

In its sample, this clone was seen once. V and J are TRBV28 and TRBJ1-5; D is undetermined. The CDR3 consists of 15 residues. V dropped 5 bases and J dropped 0 bases, with 11 bases sitting between them. The germline V gene has CDR1 MDHEN and CDR2 SYDVKM. CDR3 region: CASSLDPYSNQPQHF. The CDR3 nucleotides read TGTGCCAGCAGTCTCGACCCATATAGCAATCAGCCCCAGCATTTT.

The chain carries TRBV11-2 and TRBJ1-2; no clear D gene. The V end lost 3 bases, the J end lost 0 bases, and 5 bases lay between the germline ends. CDR1 and CDR2 from the germline V gene are SGHAT and FQNNGV. The CDR3 runs 13 residues. CDR3 sequence (DNA): TGTGCCAGCAGCTTTGACACTAACTATGGCTACACCTTC. This encodes CASSFDTNYGYTF.

The chain combines TRBV4-3 with TRBJ1-4; D remains ambiguous. V lost 1 base to trimming and J lost 7 bases, with 10 bases between them. This CDR3 has 14 amino acids. Germline assignment: CDR1 LGHNA and CDR2 YSLEER. The CDR3 protein is CASSQGTFREKLFF. The CDR3 region has the DNA TGCGCCAGCAGCCAAGGGACCTTTCGTGAAAAACTGTTTTTT.

V and J are TRBV19 and TRBJ2-7, with D possibly matching TRBD2 (6 bases). V shed 5 bases and J shed 3 bases, with 11 bases lying between them. Germline-derived CDR1 and CDR2 are LNHDA and SQIVND (reference sequence). CDR3 length equals 13 residues. The CDR3 DNA reads TGTGCCAGTAGTTTTGACGGGGGCTACGAGCAGTACTTC. It yields the protein CASSFDGGYEQYF. The whole variable domain, filled in from reference TRBV19 and TRBJ2-7, reads DGGITQSPKYLFRKEGQNVTLSCEQNLNHDAMYWYRQDPGQGLRLIYYSQIVNDFQKGDIAEGYSVSREKKESFPLTVTSAQKNPTAFYLCASSFDGGYEQYFGPGTRLTVT.

The chain employs TRBV5-4 and TRBJ2-4, with TRBD2 matching 9 bases. Unmatched junction bases numbered 15, after V lost 2 bases and J lost 0 bases. CDR3 length equals 20 residues. The germline V gene has CDR1 SGHNT and CDR2 YYREEE (reference sequence). CDR3 DNA sequence: TGTGCCAGCAGCTTCGACTCTAGCGGGACACCAACCGTAGCCAAAAACATTCAGTACTTC. Translating it yields CASSFDSSGTPTVAKNIQYF.